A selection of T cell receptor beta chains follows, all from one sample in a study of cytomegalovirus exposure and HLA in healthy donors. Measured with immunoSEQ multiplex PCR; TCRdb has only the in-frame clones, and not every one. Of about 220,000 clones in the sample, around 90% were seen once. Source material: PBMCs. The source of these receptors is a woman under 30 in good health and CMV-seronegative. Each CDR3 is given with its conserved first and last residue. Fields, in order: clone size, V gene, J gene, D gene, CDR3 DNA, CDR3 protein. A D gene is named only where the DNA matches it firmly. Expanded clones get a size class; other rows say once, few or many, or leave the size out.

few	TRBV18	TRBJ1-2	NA	TGTGCCAGCTCACCCAGTTCGACAGGACGAGATGGCTATGGCTACACCTTC	CASSPSSTGRDGYGYTF
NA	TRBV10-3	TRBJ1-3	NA	TGTGCCATCAGCGGGACTACAGGGTGGTGGGGAAACACCATATATTTT	CAISGTTGWWGNTIYF
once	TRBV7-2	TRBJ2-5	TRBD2	TGTGCCAGCAGCTTAGCGGAAGGGCTAGCGGGAGGGGAGACCCAGTACTTC	CASSLAEGLAGGETQYF
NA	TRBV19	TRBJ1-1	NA	TGTGCCAGTAGTATCCGACAGTCCACTGAAGCTTTCTTT	CASSIRQSTEAFF
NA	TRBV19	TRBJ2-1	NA	TGTGCCAGTAACCAGGGACAACCGAAGTGGGATGAGCAGTTCTTC	CASNQGQPKWDEQFF
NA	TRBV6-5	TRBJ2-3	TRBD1	TGTGCCAGTGGGCAGGGGGCTACAGATACGCAGTATTTT	CASGQGATDTQYF
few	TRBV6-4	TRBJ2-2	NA	TGTGCCAGCAGTGAGGGCTTCTCCGGGGAGCTGTTTTTT	CASSEGFSGELFF
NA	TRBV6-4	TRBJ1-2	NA	TGTGCCAGCAGTGACTATGGGGCTTCTGGTCCAAATGGCTACACCTTC	CASSDYGASGPNGYTF
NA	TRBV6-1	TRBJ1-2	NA	TGTGCCAGCAGTGAACATGGTGGGGGCAACTATGGATCGGCCTTC	CASSEHGGGNYGSAF
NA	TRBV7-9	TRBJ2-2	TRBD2	TGTGCCAGCAGCCTTAGCGGGACACGTAACACCGGGGAGCTGTTTTTT	CASSLSGTRNTGELFF
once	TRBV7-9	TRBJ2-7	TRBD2	TGTGCCAGCAGCTTAGTCAGACTAGCGGGGACCTACGAGCAGTACTTC	CASSLVRLAGTYEQYF
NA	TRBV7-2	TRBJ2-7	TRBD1	TGTGCCAGCAGCTCCCGGGACAGGGGACACGAGCAGTACTTC	CASSSRDRGHEQYF
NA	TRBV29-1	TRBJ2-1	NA	TGCAGCGTTGAAGGGGGCGCAGTGAATGAGCAGTTCTTC	CSVEGGAVNEQFF
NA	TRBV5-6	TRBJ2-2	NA	TGTGCCAGCAGCTTGTTGGCAGGAAAGAACACCGGGGAGCTGTTTTTT	CASSLLAGKNTGELFF
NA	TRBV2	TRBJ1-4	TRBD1	TGTGCCAGCAGTGATGGACAGGGTGGGGAAAAACTGTTTTTT	CASSDGQGGEKLFF
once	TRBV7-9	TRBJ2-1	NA	TGTGCCAGCAGCCCCCCCGGTGGTAATGAGCAGTTCTTC	CASSPPGGNEQFF
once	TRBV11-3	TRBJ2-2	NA	TGTGCCAGCAGCCTGCGCGGCTCCGGGGAGCTGTTTTTT	CASSLRGSGELFF
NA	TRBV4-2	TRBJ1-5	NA	TGTGCCAGCAGCCAAGGTACTAATAGCAATCAGCCCCAGCATTTT	CASSQGTNSNQPQHF
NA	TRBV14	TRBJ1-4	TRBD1	TGTGCCAGCAGCCGAGCCGGGACAGGGGGGGAAAAACTGTTTTTT	CASSRAGTGGEKLFF
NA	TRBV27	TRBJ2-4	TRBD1	TGTGCCAGCAGTTTAATATTCAACAGGGGGCATCCCAAAAACATTCAGTACTTC	CASSLIFNRGHPKNIQYF
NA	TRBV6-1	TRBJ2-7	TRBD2	TGTGCCAGCAGTGAAGCGAGCACTAGCGGATACAAGGGCTTC	CASSEASTSGYKGF
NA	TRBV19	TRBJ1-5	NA	TGTGCCAGTAGTATCTACCTCCTGACTGTTGATCAGCCCCAGCATTTT	CASSIYLLTVDQPQHF
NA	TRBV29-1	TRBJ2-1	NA	TGCAGCGTTGCTCCGGGAAAGTACAATGAGCAGTTCTTC	CSVAPGKYNEQFF
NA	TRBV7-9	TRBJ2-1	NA	TGTGCCAGCAGACCGCCCGTACGCGCGGGATATAATGAGCAGTTCTTC	CASRPPVRAGYNEQFF
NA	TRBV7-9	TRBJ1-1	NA	TGTGCCAGCAGCTCAGAGGAGGTCACTGAAGCTTTCTTT	CASSSEEVTEAFF
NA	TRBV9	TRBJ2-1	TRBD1	TGTGCCAGCAGCGAACGGACAGGGCCCGGGGATGAGCAGTTCTTC	CASSERTGPGDEQFF
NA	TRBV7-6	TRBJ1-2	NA	TGTGCCAGCAGCTTAGACCTAAACTATGGCTACACCTTC	CASSLDLNYGYTF
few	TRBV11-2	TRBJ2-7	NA	TGTGCCAGCAGCACGACCCAGGGTCCCTACGAGCAGTACTTC	CASSTTQGPYEQYF
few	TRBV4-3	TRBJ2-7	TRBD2	TGCGCCAGCAGCCAAGACCCCCTGGGAGGGCCTGGCGAGCAGTACTTC	CASSQDPLGGPGEQYF